The TCR beta chain under discussion was sequenced for a study of blood T cell repertoires in COVID-19. The overall study: COVID-19 samples collected from the United States, Italy and Spain covered acute and convalescent phases. The analysed material was cDNA or gDNA that came from T cells, B-cell-depleted T cells, or PBMCs.

In the original analysis: Quantification of nucleated cells was approximated via reference gene primer amplification. Some clones are missing from TCRdb's copy, which holds only in-frame ones; the method was immunoSEQ multiplex PCR. V, J and clone size are those of that table, while D and trimming were read from the DNA. The table includes around 120,000 clones, 87% detected once. From germline, CDR1 is SEHNR and CDR2 FQNEAQ (reference sequence). The CDR3 is made up of 14 amino acids. The V gene end was trimmed by 5 bases and the J gene end by 4 bases; junction bases not matched to a gene: 7. Sample: peripheral blood. The genes are TRBV7-9 and TRBJ1-2; 7 bases agree with TRBD1. The receptor's source is an older woman with acute or convalescent COVID-19. This CDR3 is CASSPRTGVYGYTF. CDR3 DNA sequence: TGTGCCAGCAGCCCCAGGACAGGAGTCTATGGCTACACCTTC.